This entry lists 19 T cell receptor beta chains sequenced from one sample in a study of CD8+ T cells in alopecia areata. In each case, RNA was isolated and then reverse transcribed into cDNA as the sequencing template. Clones were sequenced by immunoSEQ multiplex PCR, and TCRdb holds only the in-frame ones, with some missing. The data show about 130,000 clones, roughly 54% seen once. The source was CD4+ T cells sorted from blood, collected at week 0. All receptors come from a human donor with alopecia areata.

The chain links TRBV4-2 to TRBJ2-3; 12 positions agree with TRBD2. The CDR3 has 16 amino acids. CDR1 and CDR2 (germline): LGHNA, YNFKEQ. J was trimmed by 5 bases and V by 3 bases; bases with no gene match: 6. The CDR3, as DNA: TGTGCCAGCAGCCATGCTAGCGGGGGGGCCGGAGATACGCAGTATTTT. It specifies CASSHASGGAGDTQYF.

V is TRBV11-2 and J is TRBJ2-5; 8 bases line up with TRBD1. Trimming cost V 6 bases and J 6 bases; bases outside gene matches: 6. Germline-derived CDR1 and CDR2 are SGHAT and FQNNGV. This CDR3 is 13 amino acids long. CDR3 DNA sequence: TGTGCCAGCAGTGCAGGGGGCTTAAAGACCCAGTACTTC. It translates to CASSAGGLKTQYF.

The chain couples TRBV6-5 to TRBJ2-3; D is ambiguous. The germline CDR1 and CDR2 sequences are MNHEY and SVGAGI. There are 13 residues in the CDR3. Trimming pared 6 bases from V and 1 base from J, leaving 8 bases between. As DNA, the CDR3 is TGTGCCAGCAGCACCCCGGGCACAGATACGCAGTATTTT. Translating it yields CASSTPGTDTQYF.

This chain joins TRBV7-2 and TRBJ1-3, with D maybe TRBD1 (5 bases). The CDR3 contains 15 residues. Germline CDR1 is SGHTA and CDR2 is FQGNSA. The V and J ends lost 5 bases and 2 bases respectively, with 13 bases between them. The CDR3 here is CASSAGMSPGNTIYF. The CDR3 coding sequence is TGTGCCAGCAGCGCAGGGATGTCCCCTGGAAACACCATATATTTT.

The V call is TRBV7-2, the J call TRBJ1-5; D not resolved. V lost 5 bases, J lost 7 bases, and 12 bases lay in between. CDR1 is SGHTA and CDR2 is FQGNSA in the germline V gene. This CDR3 is built from 13 residues. CDR3 region: CASSPRAGQPQHF. In DNA form, the CDR3 reads TGTGCCAGCAGCCCGCGCGCCGGGCAGCCCCAGCATTTT.

The chain uses TRBV18 and TRBJ2-7; D might be TRBD2 (6 bases). Trimming took 3 bases from V and 6 from J, leaving 6 bases between them. Looked up from germline, CDR1 is KGHSH and CDR2 is LQKENI. This CDR3 comprises 11 residues. The CDR3 sequence is CASSPEGEQYF. The CDR3 DNA is TGTGCCAGCTCACCGGAGGGCGAGCAGTACTTC.

This clone was counted only a few times. The rearrangement joins TRBV28 to TRBJ1-5; D remains unclear. CDR3 size: 12 residues. V lost 2 bases to trimming and J lost 2 bases, with 1 base between them. Looked up from germline, CDR1 is MDHEN and CDR2 is SYDVKM. CDR3 sequence: CASSLGNQPQHF. The CDR3 region has the DNA TGTGCCAGCAGTTTAGGCAATCAGCCCCAGCATTTT.

The V call is TRBV7-8, the J call TRBJ1-2; 8 nucleotides agree with TRBD1. CDR1 and CDR2 from the germline V gene are SGHVS and FQNEAQ. With V trimmed by 5 bases and J by 9 bases, 8 bases remained unmatched. CDR3 length equals 13 residues. This chain's CDR3 is CASSLGQGTRYTF. The DNA of the CDR3 is TGTGCCAGCAGCCTAGGACAGGGCACTCGCTACACCTTC.

V usage is TRBV11-2 and J usage is TRBJ2-1; D gene uncertain. Trimming shortened V by 3 bases and J by 5 bases, and 2 bases separated the two germline ends. CDR1 and CDR2 from the germline V gene are SGHAT and FQNNGV. CDR3 length: 11 amino acids. The CDR3 is CASSFNNEQFF. DNA for the CDR3: TGTGCCAGCAGCTTCAACAATGAGCAGTTCTTC.

The chain is built from TRBV7-2 and TRBJ2-3; 14 bases line up with TRBD2. Trimming removed 5 bases from V and 0 bases from J; junction bases left unmatched: 4. Per the germline V gene, CDR1 is SGHTA and CDR2 is FQGNSA. The length of the CDR3 is 17 residues. CDR3 amino acids: CASSRTSGGSSTDTQYF. The CDR3 DNA reads as TGTGCCAGCAGCCGGACTAGCGGGGGGTCTAGCACAGATACGCAGTATTTT.

The chain employs TRBV2 and TRBJ1-5; D gene ambiguous. Germline CDR1 SNHLY, CDR2 FYNNEI. V gave up 4 bases and J gave up 6 bases, with 7 bases separating them. The CDR3 extends over 12 amino acids. The CDR3 loop reads CASSAFAQPQHF. The CDR3 nucleotides are TGTGCCAGCAGTGCTTTCGCTCAGCCCCAGCATTTT.

The genes are TRBV7-2 and TRBJ2-1, with 8 bases fitting TRBD1. The junction had 5 bases not matched to a gene; V was cut back by 5 bases and J by 8 bases. The CDR3 extends over 13 amino acids. The germline V gene encodes CDR1 SGHTA and CDR2 FQGNSA. The CDR3 here is CASSTRGQDEQFF. The CDR3 coding sequence is TGTGCCAGCAGCACCAGGGGGCAGGATGAGCAGTTCTTC.

The chain recombines TRBV29-1 with TRBJ2-7; D uncertain. The CDR3 covers 16 residues. Trimming removed 6 bases from V and 0 bases from J, with 21 bases in between. CDR1 and CDR2 (germline): SQVTM, ANQGSEA. CDR3 protein: CSVTPPDTADSYEQYF. The CDR3 DNA sequence: TGCAGCGTCACCCCCCCAGATACTGCGGACTCCTACGAGCAGTACTTC.

The V and J genes are TRBV10-3 and TRBJ2-7; D ambiguous. Trimming removed 8 bases at V and 7 bases at J, with 12 bases between. The CDR3 spans 11 residues. CDR1 and CDR2 from the germline V gene are ENHRY and SYGVKD. CDR3 loop: CAIRGQSEQYF. CDR3 DNA: TGTGCCATCCGCGGTCAATCTGAGCAGTACTTC.

This chain links TRBV11-1 with TRBJ2-7; a possible D gene is TRBD1 (5 bases). Germline lookup yields CDR1 SGHAT and CDR2 FQDESV (reference sequence). This CDR3 is 14 amino acids long. The V gene lost 6 bases and the J gene lost 6 bases, with 18 bases spanning the gap. CDR3 in amino acids: CASSSRQPFGEQYF. CDR3 coding DNA: TGTGCCAGCAGTTCACGACAGCCTTTCGGCGAGCAGTACTTC.

The chain carries TRBV28 and TRBJ2-2, with D perhaps matching TRBD2 (5 bases). The CDR3 sequence is 17 residues long. CDR1 and CDR2 from the germline V gene are MDHEN and SYDVKM. V lost 6 bases and J 4 bases, leaving 21 bases between the germline ends. The CDR3 coding sequence is TGTGCCAGCAGCCCGTGGGCTTTAGCGCGTACCACCGGGGAGCTGTTTTTT. Residues: CASSPWALARTTGELFF.

The chain employs TRBV7-9 and TRBJ1-4; 9 bases map to TRBD1. There are 14 residues in the CDR3. CDR1 SEHNR and CDR2 FQNEAQ come from the germline V gene (reference sequence). J lost 6 bases, V lost 5 bases, and 4 bases had no gene match. The CDR3 DNA sequence: TGTGCCAGCAGCCCCAGGACAGGGGATGAAAAACTGTTTTTT. The encoded protein is CASSPRTGDEKLFF.

The chain uses TRBV4-3 and TRBJ2-7; D may be TRBD2 (6 bases). The CDR3 extends over 14 amino acids. Germline CDR1 reads LGHNA; CDR2 reads YSLEER. Trimming removed 1 base at V and 4 bases at J, with 11 bases between. The CDR3 DNA is TGCGCCAGCAGCCAAGCCGGCGGGGTTTACGAGCAGTACTTC. Translation gives CASSQAGGVYEQYF.

This clone came up many times. The V gene is TRBV18, the J gene TRBJ2-7, with a weak D call TRBD2 (6 bases). V gave up 2 bases and J gave up 5 bases, with 7 bases separating them. The CDR3 extends over 12 amino acids. CDR1 is KGHSH, CDR2 LQKENI, per germline. The CDR3, as DNA: TGTGCCAGCTCACCAGGGGGGAACGAGCAGTACTTC. This codes for CASSPGGNEQYF. Full variable domain (remainder filled in from reference TRBV18 and TRBJ2-7): NAGVMQNPRHLVRRRGQEARLRCSPMKGHSHVYWYRQLPEEGLKFMVYLQKENIIDESGMPKERFSAEFPKEGPSILRIQQVVRGDSAAYFCASSPGGNEQYFGPGTRLTVT.